Listed here is a single T cell receptor (beta chain). This sample stems from a study of blood T cell repertoires in COVID-19. Study-wide background: The analysed material was cDNA or gDNA that came from T cells, B-cell-depleted T cells, or PBMCs.

Authors' methods: Nucleated cell counts were estimated from reference gene primer amplification. Produced via immunoSEQ multiplex PCR; TCRdb's table is partial and in-frame only. D and trimming were read from the DNA, whereas the V and J calls and clone size are those reported in that table. The sample has fewer than 200,000 clones, about four fifths seen once. From germline, CDR1 is LGHNA and CDR2 YNFKEQ. The V and J ends lost 4 bases and 6 bases respectively, with 8 bases between them. CDR3 length: 12 residues. V is TRBV4-2 and J is TRBJ2-3; D gene uncertain. The sequence was collected from a woman aged 60-75 years with COVID-19, enrolled during active disease. Sequencing was done on a sample of peripheral blood. CDR3 DNA sequence: TGTGCCAGCAGCCCTACGCCGGATACGCAGTATTTT. Its protein product is CASSPTPDTQYF.